The text below deals with one T cell receptor beta chain. Its antigen is not identified. This CDR3 comprises 14 residues. V was clipped by 7 bases and J by 0 bases, with 11 bases between them. The germline V gene has CDR1 LNHDA and CDR2 SQIVND (reference sequence). Assay: immunoSEQ multiplex PCR; the TCRdb copy retains only in-frame clones and omits some. This sample has about 2.5 million clones, with 92% found just once. The sample belongs to a study of shared clonotypes between healthy human individuals. Study results and limitations: In a handful of donors, 4.5% to 5.5% of naive CD4 clonotypes appeared in common. Tissues were not sampled, only blood, and their repertoires likely differ. Among donors, the sharing of clonotypes was expected to be influenced by sequencing depth. Sorted-subset sequencing, rarefaction showed, was incomplete despite large depth.

The V gene is TRBV19, the J gene TRBJ2-3; maybe TRBD1 (5 bases). The sequence was obtained from a man younger than 35 in good health. Some clones in this sample may be carry-over from other donors' samples. The sequencing sample was made of naive CD4+ T cells from PBMCs. Subset specified: CD45RA+ positively selected. The CDR3 protein is CASKRQSSTDTQYF. As DNA, the CDR3 is TGTGCCAGTAAGAGACAGTCTAGCACAGATACGCAGTATTTT. The full variable domain, in which reference TRBV19 and TRBJ2-3 provide the parts outside the CDR3, is DGGITQSPKYLFRKEGQNVTLSCEQNLNHDAMYWYRQDPGQGLRLIYYSQIVNDFQKGDIAEGYSVSREKKESFPLTVTSAQKNPTAFYLCASKRQSSTDTQYFGPGTRLTVL.